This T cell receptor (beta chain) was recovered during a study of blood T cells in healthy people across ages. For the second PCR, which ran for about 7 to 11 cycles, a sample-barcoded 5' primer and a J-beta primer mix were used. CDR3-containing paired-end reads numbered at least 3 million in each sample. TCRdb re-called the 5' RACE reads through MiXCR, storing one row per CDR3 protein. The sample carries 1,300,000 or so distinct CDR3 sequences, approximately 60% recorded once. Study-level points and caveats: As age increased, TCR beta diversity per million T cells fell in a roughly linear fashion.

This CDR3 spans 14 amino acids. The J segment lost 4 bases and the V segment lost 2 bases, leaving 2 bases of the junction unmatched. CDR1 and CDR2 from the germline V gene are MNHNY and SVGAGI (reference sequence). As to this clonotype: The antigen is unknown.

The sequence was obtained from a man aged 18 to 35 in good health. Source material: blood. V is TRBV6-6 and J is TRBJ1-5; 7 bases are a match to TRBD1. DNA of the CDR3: TGTGCCAGCAGTTACACAGGGGATAATCAGCCCCAGCATTTT. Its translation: CASSYTGDNQPQHF.